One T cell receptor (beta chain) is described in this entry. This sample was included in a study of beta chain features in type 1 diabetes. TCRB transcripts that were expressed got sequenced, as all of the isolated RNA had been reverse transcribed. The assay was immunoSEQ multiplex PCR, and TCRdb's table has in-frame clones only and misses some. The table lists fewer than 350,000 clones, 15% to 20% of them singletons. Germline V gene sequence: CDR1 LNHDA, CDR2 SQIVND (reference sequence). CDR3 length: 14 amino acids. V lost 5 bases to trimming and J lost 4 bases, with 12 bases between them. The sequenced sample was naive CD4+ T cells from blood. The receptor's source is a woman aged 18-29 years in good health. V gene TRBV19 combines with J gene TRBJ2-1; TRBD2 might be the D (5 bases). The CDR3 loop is CASSFRTGYNEQFF. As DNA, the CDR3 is TGTGCCAGTAGTTTTAGGACGGGATACAATGAGCAGTTCTTC. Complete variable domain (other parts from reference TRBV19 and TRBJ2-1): DGGITQSPKYLFRKEGQNVTLSCEQNLNHDAMYWYRQDPGQGLRLIYYSQIVNDFQKGDIAEGYSVSREKKESFPLTVTSAQKNPTAFYLCASSFRTGYNEQFFGPGTRLTVL.